This TCR beta chain originates from a study of blood T cell repertoires in COVID-19. Study-level background: Material from acute and convalescent COVID-19 was sourced from the United States, Italy and Spain. In each case, the material was cDNA or gDNA derived from T cells, B-cell-depleted T cells, or PBMCs.

Some clones are missing from TCRdb's copy, which holds only in-frame ones; the method was immunoSEQ multiplex PCR. The sample comprises 250,000 to 350,000 clones, more than 75% of which are singletons, and less than 2.5% rests with the top ten. Specimen: peripheral blood. The sequence came from a woman in her thirties who had recovered from COVID-19.

The CDR3 nucleotides are TGCGCCAGCAGCCAGGGACAGGGGGAAAAACTGTTTTTT. It yields the protein CASSQGQGEKLFF. This chain joins TRBV4-1 and TRBJ1-4; 10 nucleotides agree with TRBD1. After removal of 3 bases from V and 8 bases from J, the junction contained 0 bases not matched to a gene. Germline loops: CDR1 MGHRA, CDR2 YSYEKL. CDR3 length: 13 residues.